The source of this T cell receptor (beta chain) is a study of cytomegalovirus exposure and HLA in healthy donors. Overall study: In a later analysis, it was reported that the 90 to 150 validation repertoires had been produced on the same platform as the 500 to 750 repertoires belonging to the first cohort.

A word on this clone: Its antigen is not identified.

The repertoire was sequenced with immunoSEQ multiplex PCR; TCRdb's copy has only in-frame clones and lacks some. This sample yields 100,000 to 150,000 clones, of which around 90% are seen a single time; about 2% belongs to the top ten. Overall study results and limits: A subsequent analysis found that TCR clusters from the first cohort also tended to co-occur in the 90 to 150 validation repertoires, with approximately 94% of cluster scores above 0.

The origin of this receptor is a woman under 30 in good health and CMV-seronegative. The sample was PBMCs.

CDR3 sequence (DNA): TGCGCCAGCAGGGCTTCAGGGGACGAGCAGTACTTC. Protein product: CASRASGDEQYF. The rearrangement joins TRBV5-1 to TRBJ2-7; tentative D call: TRBD1 (6 bases). The germline V gene has CDR1 SGHRS and CDR2 YFSETQ. The CDR3 has 12 amino acids. With 5 bases removed from V and 5 bases from J, the gap between germline ends came to 11 bases.